This T cell receptor (beta chain) is drawn from a study of T cells after yellow fever vaccination. MiXCR, applied by TCRdb to the 5' RACE reads, yields one record per CDR3 protein. The sample yields about 30,000 distinct CDR3 sequences, around 5.8% seen once. The study, taken as a whole, reports: Detected again after the booster were most primary-vaccination clones, at 96% CD4 and about 89% CD8.

Germline V CDR1 and CDR2: SGHAT, FQNNGV. V shed 1 base and J 7 bases; nucleotides not matched to a gene: 8. The CDR3 spans 16 residues. This clonotype was counted many times. The TCR was taken from a man aged 25-45 years who received the YFV17D yellow fever vaccine. This chain connects TRBV11-2 to TRBJ2-1; 9 bases are a match to TRBD2. Source: PBMCs, either bulk or a sorted T-cell subset (CD4+, CD8+, memory, or dextramer-sorted; not recorded which), taken on the day of the yellow fever booster vaccination. The CDR3, as DNA: TGTGCCAGCAGCTTAGGCTTATTAGCGGGGGTGAATGAGCAGTTCTTC. The encoded protein is CASSLGLLAGVNEQFF. The full variable domain, rest sourced from reference TRBV11-2 and TRBJ2-1, is EAGVAQSPRYKIIEKRQSVAFWCNPISGHATLYWYQQILGQGPKLLIQFQNNGVVDDSQLPKDRFSAERLKGVDSTLKIQPAKLEDSAVYLCASSLGLLAGVNEQFFGPGTRLTVL.